This entry is about one T cell receptor (beta chain). Its cognate antigen is unknown. The repertoire was sequenced with immunoSEQ multiplex PCR; TCRdb's copy has only in-frame clones and lacks some. The table has around 14,000 clones, around 62% seen once; the top ten hold 7.5% to 10%. This CDR3 has 15 amino acids. V lost 3 bases to trimming and J lost 5 bases; unmatched junction nucleotides: 7. Germline V gene data show CDR1 as LGHNA and CDR2 as YNFKEQ. The sample comes from a study of T cell clonotyping in hematopoietic cell transplantation. Background on the study: Recipients were bled about 28 days pretransplant and at posttransplant days 30, 100, 180.

General study points: Graft donor and pretransplant recipient Inverse Simpson Index values predicted broader posttransplant TCR diversity. At the given depth, recipient repertoires were over 95% de novo clonotypes.

This clonotype was obtained from a human donor who either received an allogeneic hematopoietic cell transplant for a myeloid malignancy or was a related donor (not recorded which). Some clones in this sample may be carry-over from other donors' samples. The sample comprised PBMCs. The V gene is TRBV4-2, the J gene TRBJ2-5; 9 bases are a match to TRBD2. CDR3 sequence: CASSQVAGEWETQYF. Written as DNA, the CDR3 is TGTGCCAGCAGCCAGGTAGCGGGAGAATGGGAGACCCAGTACTTC.